Listed below are T cell receptor beta chains from one sample, sequenced in a study of blood T cell repertoires in COVID-19. Assay used: immunoSEQ multiplex PCR; TCRdb lists only in-frame clones, some missing. Altogether about 140,000 clones are present, about 87% being singletons, with the ten largest covering under 3%. Sequenced: peripheral blood. The receptors stem from a human donor with COVID-19, enrolled during active disease. The donor label of this sample is uncertain. Both conserved end residues are part of each CDR3. The D gene is left open where the match is weak. Clone sizes are given selectively: once, few, many, or a class where the clone is expanded.

D	V	size	J	DNA	CDR3
NA	TRBV5-6	few	TRBJ1-3	TGTGCCAGCAGCTTGTCGGTCCCTGGAAACACCATATATTTT	CASSLSVPGNTIYF
NA	TRBV2	NA	TRBJ2-7	TGTGCCAGCAGTGAACAATCCTACGAGCAGTACTTC	CASSEQSYEQYF
NA	TRBV6-5	NA	TRBJ1-2	TGTGCCAGCAGTTACAGAGAGCTGGATGGCTACACCTTC	CASSYRELDGYTF
NA	TRBV24-1	NA	TRBJ2-5	TGTGCCACCAGTGATTTATCTCAGGGGGAGACCCAGTACTTC	CATSDLSQGETQYF
NA	TRBV7-9	few	TRBJ1-1	TGTGCCAGCAGCTTAGTCGGAGAGGGTACTGAAGCTTTCTTT	CASSLVGEGTEAFF
NA	TRBV5-1	once	TRBJ2-2	TGCGCCAGCAGCAAGACAGAGAGCATCGGGGAGCTGTTTTTT	CASSKTESIGELFF
TRBD1	TRBV5-4	NA	TRBJ2-7	TGTGCCAGCAGCTGGGACAGGGGATCCTACGAGCAGTACTTC	CASSWDRGSYEQYF
NA	TRBV25-1	NA	TRBJ2-6	TGTGCCAGCAGTGCCGACTCCGGGATTACGGGGGCCAACGTCCTGACTTTC	CASSADSGITGANVLTF
NA	TRBV29-1	NA	TRBJ2-5	TGCAGCGTTGAGGAGACAGCCCCTGAGACCCAGTACTTC	CSVEETAPETQYF
TRBD2	TRBV10-1	NA	TRBJ2-1	TGCGCCAGCAGTGAGTCATCCGCGGGAGATGAGCAGTTCTTC	CASSESSAGDEQFF
NA	TRBV13	NA	TRBJ2-3	TGTGCCAGCAGCCGGGACATCCCAGATACGCAGTATTTT	CASSRDIPDTQYF
NA	TRBV12-3/TRBV12-4	NA	TRBJ1-4	TGTGCCAGCAGCCGAAACAGGGAAGAAAAACTGTTTTTT	CASSRNREEKLFF
NA	TRBV7-9	NA	TRBJ2-5	TGTGCCAGCAGCTACCGCGGCCAAGAGACCCAGTACTTC	CASSYRGQETQYF
TRBD2	TRBV2	NA	TRBJ2-1	TGTGCCAGCATCCTACTAGCGAGCTCCTACAATGAGCAGTTCTTC	CASILLASSYNEQFF
TRBD1	TRBV19	NA	TRBJ1-5	TGTGCCAGTAGTATGAGGACAGGGCACAATCAGCCCCAGCATTTT	CASSMRTGHNQPQHF
NA	TRBV3-1/TRBV3-2	NA	TRBJ1-3	TGTGCCAGCAGCCTTGGACAGACTGGAAACACCATATATTTT	CASSLGQTGNTIYF
TRBD1	TRBV5-5	NA	TRBJ1-5	TGTGCCAGCAGCGGCGGGACAGGGTCTTATAGCAATCAGCCCCAGCATTTT	CASSGGTGSYSNQPQHF
TRBD2	TRBV3-1/TRBV3-2	NA	TRBJ2-5	TGTGCCAGCAGCCTAGCGGGGGGAGGAGAGACCCAGTACTTC	CASSLAGGGETQYF
NA	TRBV27	NA	TRBJ1-2	TGTGCCAGCAGTTTAGCAGGGAACTATGGCTACACCTTC	CASSLAGNYGYTF
TRBD1	TRBV3-1/TRBV3-2	once	TRBJ1-4	TGTGCCAGCAGCGCCCGGGACAGGGGGCGTGAAAAACTGTTTTTT	CASSARDRGREKLFF
TRBD1	TRBV5-1	NA	TRBJ1-1	TGCGCCAGCAAGCTTGGAGGGGGCAGGGGGCTTAACACTGAAGCTTTCTTT	CASKLGGGRGLNTEAFF
TRBD1	TRBV11-3	NA	TRBJ2-7	TGTGCCAGCAGCACGGGACAGTCGAGCTCCTACGAGCAGTACTTC	CASSTGQSSSYEQYF
NA	TRBV3-1/TRBV3-2	NA	TRBJ1-5	TGTGCCAGCAGCCAAGACGGGTCAAATCAGCCCCAGCATTTT	CASSQDGSNQPQHF
NA	TRBV9	NA	TRBJ1-1	TGTGCCAGCAGCGTAGAAATGGTGGACACCGGCACTGAAGCTTTCTTT	CASSVEMVDTGTEAFF
NA	TRBV7-2	NA	TRBJ2-4	TGTGCCAGCAGCTTATTTCGGTCACGCTTCTTAGCCAAAAACATTCAGTACTTC	CASSLFRSRFLAKNIQYF
TRBD1	TRBV24-1	NA	TRBJ2-3	TGTGCCACCAGTGATTTGGGACAGGGAGTAGATACGCAGTATTTT	CATSDLGQGVDTQYF